The present T cell receptor beta chain was sequenced within a study of blood T cell repertoires in COVID-19. About the study: T cells, B-cell-depleted T cells, or PBMCs provided the cDNA or gDNA that served as material.

This clone was counted once. Per germline, CDR1 LGHDT and CDR2 YNNKEL (reference sequence). The CDR3 is 12 amino acids. Trimming pared 8 bases from V and 1 base from J, leaving 5 bases between. Methods used by the authors: Amplification with reference gene primers provided the estimates of nucleated cell counts. Libraries were prepared by immunoSEQ multiplex PCR; TCRdb keeps only in-frame clonotypes and omits some of them. D and trimming come from the DNA, and the V and J calls and clone size come from that table. The table lists 230,000 or so clones, 84% of them singletons, with around 2.5% in the top ten.

The origin of this receptor is a man aged 40-55 years who had recovered from COVID-19. The chain joins TRBV3-1 (or the pseudogene TRBV3-2) to TRBJ2-2, with unresolved D. The specimen was peripheral blood. The DNA for the CDR3 is TGTGCCAGCGGGCGGAACACCGGGGAGCTGTTTTTT. Translation: CASGRNTGELFF.